The rows below give T cell receptor beta chains drawn from one sample of a study of response to subunit inactivated influenza vaccine. TCRdb re-called the RT-PCR reads through MiXCR, storing one row per CDR3 protein. In the table there are 490,000 or so distinct CDR3 sequences, approximately 7.1% of which are singletons. The sample here was PBMCs from blood, taken less than 30 months after vaccination. The receptors were gathered from a man between 50 and 75 years old who received an inactivated influenza vaccine. CDR3s include the opening cysteine and the closing phenylalanine or tryptophan. Fields, in order: clone size, V gene, J gene, D gene, CDR3 protein, CDR3 DNA. D genes are given only for firm matches. Size tells how often a clone was seen (once, few, many) or the class of an expanded clone, and some rows leave it out.

clone_size: .; v_call: TRBV20-1; j_call: TRBJ1-2; d_call: .; cdr3_aa: CSAREAREDGYTF; cdr3_nt: TGCAGTGCTAGAGAGGCAAGGGAAGACGGCTACACCTTC
clone_size: many; v_call: TRBV25-1; j_call: TRBJ2-2; d_call: .; cdr3_aa: CASSDLNTGELFF; cdr3_nt: TGTGCCAGCAGCGATCTAAACACCGGGGAGCTGTTTTTT
clone_size: many; v_call: TRBV4-1; j_call: TRBJ1-1; d_call: .; cdr3_aa: CASSPGAGVEAFF; cdr3_nt: TGCGCCAGCAGCCCAGGTGCGGGGGTTGAAGCTTTCTTT
clone_size: many; v_call: TRBV29-1; j_call: TRBJ2-5; d_call: .; cdr3_aa: CSGKLLSETQYF; cdr3_nt: TGCAGCGGAAAATTATTATCAGAGACCCAGTACTTC
clone_size: .; v_call: TRBV5-1; j_call: TRBJ2-5; d_call: .; cdr3_aa: CASSFPVTGQETQYF; cdr3_nt: TGCGCCAGCAGCTTCCCCGTGACGGGCCAAGAGACCCAGTACTTC
clone_size: many; v_call: TRBV7-2; j_call: TRBJ2-1; d_call: .; cdr3_aa: CASSLNEAGYNEQFF; cdr3_nt: TGTGCCAGCAGCTTAAATGAGGCCGGGTACAATGAGCAGTTCTTC
clone_size: many; v_call: TRBV29-1; j_call: TRBJ2-1; d_call: .; cdr3_aa: CSVPALSRGRRNEQFF; cdr3_nt: TGCAGCGTCCCCGCCTTAAGCCGGGGCCGACGGAATGAGCAGTTCTTC
clone_size: many; v_call: TRBV12-3/TRBV12-4; j_call: TRBJ2-1; d_call: TRBD2; cdr3_aa: CASSRSSGSWNEQFF; cdr3_nt: TGTGCCAGCAGTCGTTCTAGCGGGAGCTGGAATGAGCAGTTCTTC
clone_size: many; v_call: TRBV3-1; j_call: TRBJ1-1; d_call: .; cdr3_aa: CASSDMIGMNTEAFF; cdr3_nt: TGTGCCAGCAGCGATATGATCGGTATGAACACTGAAGCTTTCTTT
clone_size: few; v_call: TRBV20-1; j_call: TRBJ2-2; d_call: .; cdr3_aa: CSAYKRDGELFF; cdr3_nt: TGCAGTGCTTATAAACGAGACGGGGAGCTGTTTTTT
clone_size: few; v_call: TRBV28; j_call: TRBJ2-5; d_call: TRBD1; cdr3_aa: CASRRTGSETQYF; cdr3_nt: TGTGCCAGCAGAAGGACAGGGTCGGAGACCCAGTACTTC
clone_size: .; v_call: TRBV6-5; j_call: TRBJ1-1; d_call: .; cdr3_aa: CASSSPAMNTEAFF; cdr3_nt: TGTGCCAGCAGTTCCCCCGCCATGAACACTGAAGCTTTCTTT
clone_size: .; v_call: TRBV7-3; j_call: TRBJ2-1; d_call: .; cdr3_aa: CASSRTSSSEQFF; cdr3_nt: TGTGCCAGCAGCCGTACTTCATCGAGTGAGCAGTTCTTC
clone_size: many; v_call: TRBV11-3; j_call: TRBJ1-1; d_call: .; cdr3_aa: CASSSSWGTEAFF; cdr3_nt: TGTGCCAGCAGCTCCTCGTGGGGGACTGAAGCTTTCTTT
clone_size: many; v_call: TRBV29-1; j_call: TRBJ2-1; d_call: TRBD1; cdr3_aa: CSVRQGASYNEQFF; cdr3_nt: TGCAGCGTCCGACAGGGGGCGTCCTACAATGAGCAGTTCTTC
clone_size: few; v_call: TRBV20-1; j_call: TRBJ1-1; d_call: TRBD1; cdr3_aa: CSARGGQGLMNTEAFF; cdr3_nt: TGCAGTGCTAGGGGGGGACAGGGTTTAATGAACACTGAAGCTTTCTTT
clone_size: .; v_call: TRBV19; j_call: TRBJ1-1; d_call: TRBD1; cdr3_aa: CASSTLDRGLNTEAFF; cdr3_nt: TGTGCCAGTAGTACACTGGACAGGGGGCTCAACACTGAAGCTTTCTTT
clone_size: few; v_call: TRBV7-9; j_call: TRBJ1-1; d_call: .; cdr3_aa: CASSLLGKNTEAFF; cdr3_nt: TGTGCCAGCAGCTTATTAGGGAAGAACACTGAAGCTTTCTTT
clone_size: many; v_call: TRBV4-3; j_call: TRBJ2-1; d_call: TRBD2; cdr3_aa: CASSQGLAGVLEQFF; cdr3_nt: TGCGCCAGCAGCCAAGGACTAGCGGGAGTTCTTGAGCAGTTCTTC
clone_size: .; v_call: TRBV11-1; j_call: TRBJ2-5; d_call: TRBD2; cdr3_aa: CASSLGLAGLGETQYF; cdr3_nt: TGTGCCAGCAGCTTAGGCCTAGCGGGCCTTGGGGAGACCCAGTACTTC
clone_size: .; v_call: TRBV5-6; j_call: TRBJ2-5; d_call: .; cdr3_aa: CASSSLGSLIVGAQYF; cdr3_nt: TGTGCCAGCAGCTCCCTCGGTAGCCTGATAGTCGGGGCCCAGTACTTC
clone_size: .; v_call: TRBV20-1; j_call: TRBJ2-1; d_call: TRBD2; cdr3_aa: CSATSGGAPNEQFF; cdr3_nt: TGCAGTGCAACTAGCGGGGGGGCCCCGAATGAGCAGTTCTTC
clone_size: few; v_call: TRBV2; j_call: TRBJ1-1; d_call: .; cdr3_aa: CASRGTPGNTEAFF; cdr3_nt: TGTGCCAGCAGGGGAACGCCGGGGAACACTGAAGCTTTCTTT
clone_size: .; v_call: TRBV10-3; j_call: TRBJ1-5; d_call: TRBD1; cdr3_aa: CAIKNTGDQPQHF; cdr3_nt: TGTGCCATCAAGAACACAGGGGATCAGCCCCAGCATTTT
clone_size: .; v_call: TRBV20-1; j_call: TRBJ2-5; d_call: TRBD1; cdr3_aa: CSARGSTGQGLQETQYF; cdr3_nt: TGCAGTGCTAGAGGAAGCACGGGACAGGGATTACAAGAGACCCAGTACTTC
clone_size: many; v_call: TRBV28; j_call: TRBJ2-7; d_call: .; cdr3_aa: CASTPGLARRYEQYF; cdr3_nt: TGTGCCAGCACTCCGGGGTTAGCGCGCCGGTACGAGCAGTACTTC
clone_size: many; v_call: TRBV18; j_call: TRBJ2-4; d_call: .; cdr3_aa: CASSSQGGYQYF; cdr3_nt: TGTGCCAGCTCGTCTCAGGGAGGCTATCAGTACTTC
clone_size: .; v_call: TRBV4-2; j_call: TRBJ2-5; d_call: TRBD2; cdr3_aa: CASSQESSGHQETQYF; cdr3_nt: TGTGCCAGCAGCCAGGAGTCTAGCGGTCATCAAGAGACCCAGTACTTC
clone_size: many; v_call: TRBV29-1; j_call: TRBJ1-1; d_call: TRBD1; cdr3_aa: CSVMDRGETEAFF; cdr3_nt: TGCAGCGTCATGGACAGGGGGGAAACTGAAGCTTTCTTT
clone_size: .; v_call: TRBV21-1; j_call: TRBJ2-7; d_call: .; cdr3_aa: CASSKAGWDRDSYEQYF; cdr3_nt: TGTGCCAGCAGCAAGGCTGGATGGGACAGGGATTCCTACGAGCAGTACTTC
clone_size: .; v_call: TRBV29-1; j_call: TRBJ1-2; d_call: TRBD1; cdr3_aa: CSGADRGDGYTF; cdr3_nt: TGCAGCGGGGCTGACAGGGGGGATGGCTACACCTTC
clone_size: few; v_call: TRBV10-3; j_call: TRBJ2-5; d_call: TRBD1; cdr3_aa: CAISDAVPGQGETQYF; cdr3_nt: TGTGCCATCAGTGATGCGGTCCCGGGACAGGGGGAGACCCAGTACTTC
clone_size: .; v_call: TRBV4-3; j_call: TRBJ1-2; d_call: .; cdr3_aa: CASSQGRLGRDGYTF; cdr3_nt: TGCGCCAGCAGCCAAGGACGTTTAGGCCGTGATGGCTACACCTTC
clone_size: few; v_call: TRBV28; j_call: TRBJ2-3; d_call: .; cdr3_aa: CASSRAGGRYGLSTDTQYF; cdr3_nt: TGTGCCAGCAGTCGAGCCGGGGGGCGGTACGGGCTTAGCACAGATACGCAGTATTTT
clone_size: many; v_call: TRBV5-5; j_call: TRBJ1-5; d_call: TRBD1; cdr3_aa: CASSWGQGGSNQPQHF; cdr3_nt: TGTGCCAGCAGCTGGGGACAGGGGGGTAGCAATCAGCCCCAGCATTTT
clone_size: .; v_call: TRBV5-1; j_call: TRBJ1-3; d_call: .; cdr3_aa: CASSLWGADGNTIYF; cdr3_nt: TGCGCCAGCAGCTTGTGGGGGGCTGATGGAAACACCATATATTTT
clone_size: .; v_call: TRBV20-1; j_call: TRBJ2-4; d_call: .; cdr3_aa: CSARSGTTTLAKNIQYF; cdr3_nt: TGCAGTGCTAGGTCTGGGACGACCACCCTAGCCAAAAACATTCAGTACTTC
clone_size: few; v_call: TRBV28; j_call: TRBJ2-2; d_call: TRBD1; cdr3_aa: CASSLWGTATNTGELFF; cdr3_nt: TGTGCCAGCAGTTTATGGGGGACAGCAACGAACACCGGGGAGCTGTTTTTT
clone_size: few; v_call: TRBV6-5; j_call: TRBJ1-1; d_call: .; cdr3_aa: CASMRGGTEAFF; cdr3_nt: TGTGCCAGCATGCGGGGTGGTACTGAAGCTTTCTTT
clone_size: few; v_call: TRBV2; j_call: TRBJ1-2; d_call: .; cdr3_aa: CASSDWGEGYTF; cdr3_nt: TGTGCCAGCAGTGACTGGGGAGAGGGCTACACCTTC
clone_size: few; v_call: TRBV3-1; j_call: TRBJ2-7; d_call: TRBD2; cdr3_aa: CASSQLSSGRARTEQYF; cdr3_nt: TGTGCCAGCAGCCAATTATCTAGCGGGAGGGCCAGGACCGAGCAGTACTTC
clone_size: few; v_call: TRBV2; j_call: TRBJ1-1; d_call: .; cdr3_aa: CASKNSQGRPEAFF; cdr3_nt: TGTGCCAGCAAAAACTCACAGGGTAGGCCTGAAGCTTTCTTT
clone_size: many; v_call: TRBV10-3; j_call: TRBJ2-3; d_call: .; cdr3_aa: CAITEARTDTQYF; cdr3_nt: TGTGCCATAACGGAGGCCCGCACAGATACGCAGTATTTT
clone_size: .; v_call: TRBV10-3; j_call: TRBJ2-3; d_call: TRBD2; cdr3_aa: CAISSTSGRERPTDTQYF; cdr3_nt: TGTGCCATCTCTTCGACTAGCGGGAGGGAAAGACCCACAGATACGCAGTATTTT
clone_size: .; v_call: TRBV15; j_call: TRBJ2-1; d_call: .; cdr3_aa: CATSPDSLSSYNEQFF; cdr3_nt: TGTGCCACCAGCCCAGACAGCCTAAGCTCCTACAATGAGCAGTTCTTC
clone_size: .; v_call: TRBV30; j_call: TRBJ2-1; d_call: .; cdr3_aa: CAWSATYEQFF; cdr3_nt: TGTGCCTGGAGTGCGACATATGAGCAGTTCTTC